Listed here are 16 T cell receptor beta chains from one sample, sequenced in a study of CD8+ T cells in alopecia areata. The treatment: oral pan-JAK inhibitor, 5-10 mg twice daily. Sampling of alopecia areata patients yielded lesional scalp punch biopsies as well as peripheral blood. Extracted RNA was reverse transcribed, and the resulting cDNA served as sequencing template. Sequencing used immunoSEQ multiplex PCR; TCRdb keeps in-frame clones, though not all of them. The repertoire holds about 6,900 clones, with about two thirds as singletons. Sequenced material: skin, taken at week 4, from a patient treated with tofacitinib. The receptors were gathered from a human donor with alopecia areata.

CDR3 sequence reads: CASSHLRTSGRAYNEQFF. CDR3 in DNA: TGTGCCAGCAGCCACCTTCGGACTAGCGGGAGGGCCTACAATGAGCAGTTCTTC. The chain uses TRBV4-2 and TRBJ2-1, with 15 positions matching TRBD2. Germline CDR1 is LGHNA and CDR2 is YNFKEQ. The junction had 5 bases not matched to a gene; V was cut back by 3 bases and J by 2 bases. The CDR3 has 18 residues.

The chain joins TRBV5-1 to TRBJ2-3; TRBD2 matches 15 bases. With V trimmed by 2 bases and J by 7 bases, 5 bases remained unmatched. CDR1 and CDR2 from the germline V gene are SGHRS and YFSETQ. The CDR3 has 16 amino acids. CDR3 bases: TGCGCCAGCAGCTTAGGACTAGCGGGGGGGCCAAATACGCAGTATTTT. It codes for CASSLGLAGGPNTQYF.

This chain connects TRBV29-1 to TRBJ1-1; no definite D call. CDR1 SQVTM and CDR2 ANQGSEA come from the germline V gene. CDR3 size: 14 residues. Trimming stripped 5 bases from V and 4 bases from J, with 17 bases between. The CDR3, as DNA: TGCAGCGTTATAAGGGAAAGAAAGGCCACTGAAGCTTTCTTT. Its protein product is CSVIRERKATEAFF.

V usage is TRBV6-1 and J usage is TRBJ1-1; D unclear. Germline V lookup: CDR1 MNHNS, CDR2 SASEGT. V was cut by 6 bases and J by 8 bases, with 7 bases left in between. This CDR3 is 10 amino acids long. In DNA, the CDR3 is TGTGCCAGCAGCCGGTCAGAAGCTTTCTTT. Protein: CASSRSEAFF.

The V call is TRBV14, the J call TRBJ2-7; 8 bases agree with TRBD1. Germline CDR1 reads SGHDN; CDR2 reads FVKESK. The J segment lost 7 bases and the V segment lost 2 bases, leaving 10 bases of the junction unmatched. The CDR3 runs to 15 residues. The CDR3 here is CASSQWTGRVGEQYF. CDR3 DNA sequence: TGTGCCAGCAGCCAATGGACAGGGAGAGTTGGGGAGCAGTACTTC.

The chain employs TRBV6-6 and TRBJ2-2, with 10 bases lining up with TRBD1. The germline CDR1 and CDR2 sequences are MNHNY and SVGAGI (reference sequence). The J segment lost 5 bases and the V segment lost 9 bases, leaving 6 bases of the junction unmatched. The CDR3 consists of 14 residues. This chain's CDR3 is CASRGTGVTGELFF. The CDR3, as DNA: TGTGCCAGTCGGGGGACAGGGGTTACCGGGGAGCTGTTTTTT.

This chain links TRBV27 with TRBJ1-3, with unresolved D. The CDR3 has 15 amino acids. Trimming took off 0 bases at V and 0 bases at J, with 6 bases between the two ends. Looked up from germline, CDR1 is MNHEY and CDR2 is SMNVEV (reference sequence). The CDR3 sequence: CASSLSSLSGNTIYF. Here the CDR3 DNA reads TGTGCCAGCAGTTTATCGTCCCTCTCTGGAAACACCATATATTTT.

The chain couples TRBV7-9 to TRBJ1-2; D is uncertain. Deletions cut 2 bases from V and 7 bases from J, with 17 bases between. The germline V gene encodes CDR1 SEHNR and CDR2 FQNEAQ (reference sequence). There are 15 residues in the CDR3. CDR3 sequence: CASSLTNGRISGYTF. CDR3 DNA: TGTGCCAGCAGCTTAACGAACGGCAGGATTAGTGGCTACACCTTC.

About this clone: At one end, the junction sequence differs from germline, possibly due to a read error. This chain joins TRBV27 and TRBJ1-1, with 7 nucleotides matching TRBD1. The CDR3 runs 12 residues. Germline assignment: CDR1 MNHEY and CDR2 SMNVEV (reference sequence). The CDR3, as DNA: TGTGCCAGCAGTTTCGCCGGGACAGATCTTACCTTT. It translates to CASSFAGTDLTF.

Written as DNA, the CDR3 is TGTGCCACTAAAGGAATCGGGGAGGGTGAGCAGTTCTTC. Its translation: CATKGIGEGEQFF. The chain is built from TRBV15 and TRBJ2-1, with 7 bases aligning to TRBD2. The germline CDR1 and CDR2 sequences are LNHNV and YYDKDF (reference sequence). Trimming removed 9 bases from V and 9 bases from J; junction bases left unmatched: 11. The CDR3 runs to 13 residues.

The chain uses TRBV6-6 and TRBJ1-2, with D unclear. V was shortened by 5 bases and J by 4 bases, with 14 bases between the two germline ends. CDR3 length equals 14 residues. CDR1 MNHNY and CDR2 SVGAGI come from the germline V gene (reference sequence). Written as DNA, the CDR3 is TGTGCCAGCAGTCAAGATTCTGGGAGCTATGGCTACACCTTC. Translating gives CASSQDSGSYGYTF.

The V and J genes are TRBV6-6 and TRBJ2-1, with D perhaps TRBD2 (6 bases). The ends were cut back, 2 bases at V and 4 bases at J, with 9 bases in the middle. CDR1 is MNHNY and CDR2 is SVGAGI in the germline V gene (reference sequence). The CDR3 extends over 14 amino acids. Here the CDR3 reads CASSYVAAYNEQFF. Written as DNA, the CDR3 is TGTGCCAGCAGTTACGTAGCGGCGTACAATGAGCAGTTCTTC.

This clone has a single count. The CDR3 here is CASSILTGGRGNIQYF. In nucleotides, the CDR3 is TGTGCCAGCAGCATCCTGACAGGGGGCAGGGGAAACATTCAGTACTTC. This chain uses TRBV28 with TRBJ2-4; TRBD1 agrees at 10 bases. The germline gives CDR1 MDHEN, CDR2 SYDVKM. The CDR3 totals 16 residues. V trimming: 6 bases; J trimming: 6 bases; junction bases outside the gene matches: 11.

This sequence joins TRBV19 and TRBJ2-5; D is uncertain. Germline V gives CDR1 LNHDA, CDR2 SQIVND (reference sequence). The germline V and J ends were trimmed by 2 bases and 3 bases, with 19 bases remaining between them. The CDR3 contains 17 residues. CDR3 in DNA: TGTGCCAGTAGTATAACCCCGCAGGCCCGACGAGAAGAGACCCAGTACTTC. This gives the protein CASSITPQARREETQYF.

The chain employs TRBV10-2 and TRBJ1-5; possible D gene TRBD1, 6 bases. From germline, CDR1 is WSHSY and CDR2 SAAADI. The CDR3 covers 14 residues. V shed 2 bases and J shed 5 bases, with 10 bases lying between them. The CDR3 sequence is CASSEGGAHQPQHF. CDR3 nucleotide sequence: TGCGCCAGCAGTGAGGGGGGGGCGCATCAGCCCCAGCATTTT.

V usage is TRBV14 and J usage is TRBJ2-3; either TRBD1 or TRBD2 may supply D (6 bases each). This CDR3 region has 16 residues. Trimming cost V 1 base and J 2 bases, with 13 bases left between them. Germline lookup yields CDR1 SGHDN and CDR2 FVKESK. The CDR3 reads CASSQVRGTVTDTQYF. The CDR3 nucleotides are TGTGCCAGCAGCCAAGTAAGGGGGACTGTCACAGATACGCAGTATTTT.